This T cell receptor (beta chain) is drawn from a study of blood T cell repertoires in COVID-19. The V gene end was trimmed by 1 base and the J gene end by 2 bases; junction bases not matched to a gene: 7. Germline lookup yields CDR1 LNHDA and CDR2 SQIVND (reference sequence). CDR3 size: 17 residues. Some clones are missing from TCRdb's copy, which holds only in-frame ones; the method was immunoSEQ multiplex PCR. The sample lists over 150,000 clones, about 85% occurring once. The chain links TRBV19 to TRBJ2-1; 8 bases align to TRBD2. Sequenced material: peripheral blood. This TCR was recovered from a man in his sixties with COVID-19, enrolled during active disease. The CDR3 DNA is TGTGCCAGTAGTATAGGTCCCGGGGGGGGCGCCTACAATGAGCAGTTCTTC. Its translation: CASSIGPGGGAYNEQFF.